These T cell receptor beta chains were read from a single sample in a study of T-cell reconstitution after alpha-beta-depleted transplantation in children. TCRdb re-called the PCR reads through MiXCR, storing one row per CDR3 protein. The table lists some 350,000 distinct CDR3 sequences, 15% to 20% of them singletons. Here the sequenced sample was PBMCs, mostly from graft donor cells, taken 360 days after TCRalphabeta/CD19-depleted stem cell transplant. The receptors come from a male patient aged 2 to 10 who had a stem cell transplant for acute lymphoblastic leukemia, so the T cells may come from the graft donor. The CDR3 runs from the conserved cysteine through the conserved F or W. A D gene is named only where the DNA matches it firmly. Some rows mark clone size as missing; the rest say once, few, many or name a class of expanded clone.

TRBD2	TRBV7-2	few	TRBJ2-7	CASSLEAWEGVGKQYF	TGTGCCAGCAGCTTAGAAGCGTGGGAGGGCGTCGGAAAGCAGTACTTC
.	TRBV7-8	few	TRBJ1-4	CASSLDPNEKLFF	TGTGCCAGCAGCTTAGATCCAAATGAAAAACTGTTTTTT
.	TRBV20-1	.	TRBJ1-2	CSARDWSPGGYTF	TGCAGTGCTAGAGATTGGTCTCCGGGAGGCTACACCTTC
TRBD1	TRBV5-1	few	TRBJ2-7	CASSLLTGVYEQYF	TGCGCCAGCAGCCTACTGACAGGGGTCTACGAGCAGTACTTC
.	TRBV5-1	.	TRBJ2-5	CASSWTFQETQYF	TGCGCCAGCAGTTGGACTTTCCAAGAGACCCAGTACTTC
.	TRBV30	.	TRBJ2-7	CAWSSDSSYEQYF	TGTGCCTGGAGTTCTGACAGCTCCTACGAGCAGTACTTC
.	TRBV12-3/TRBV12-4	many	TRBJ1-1	CASISGRPDTEAFF	TGTGCCAGCATAAGCGGAAGGCCGGACACTGAAGCTTTCTTT
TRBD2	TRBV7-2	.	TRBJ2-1	CASSFGLVLYNEQFF	TGTGCCAGCAGTTTCGGACTAGTGCTTTACAATGAGCAGTTCTTC
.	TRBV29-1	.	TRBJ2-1	CSVEDRGGGRRPNEQFF	TGCAGCGTTGAAGACAGGGGAGGTGGGAGGCGCCCCAATGAGCAGTTCTTC
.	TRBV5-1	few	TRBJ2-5	CASSLRAQETQYF	TGCGCCAGCAGCCTCCGGGCCCAAGAGACCCAGTACTTC
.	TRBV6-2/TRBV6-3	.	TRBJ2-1	CASYSSTPKRDEQFF	TGTGCCAGCTACTCTAGCACCCCTAAACGGGATGAGCAGTTCTTC
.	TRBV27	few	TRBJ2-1	CASSLSGRAYNEQFF	TGTGCCAGCAGTTTATCGGGCAGGGCCTACAATGAGCAGTTCTTC
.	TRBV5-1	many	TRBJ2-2	CASSLLVNTGELFF	TGCGCCAGCAGCTTGTTGGTGAACACCGGGGAGCTGTTTTTT
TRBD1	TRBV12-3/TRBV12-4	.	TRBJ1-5	CASSPYRGPGGQPQHF	TGTGCCAGCAGTCCGTACAGGGGCCCTGGAGGTCAGCCCCAGCATTTT
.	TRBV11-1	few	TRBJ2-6	CASSYHRSWPSSGANVLTF	TGTGCCAGCAGCTACCACAGGTCTTGGCCAAGCTCTGGGGCCAACGTCCTGACTTTC
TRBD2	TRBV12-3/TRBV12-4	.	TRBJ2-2	CASSSAGGLTGELFF	TGTGCCAGCAGTTCAGCGGGAGGCCTTACCGGGGAGCTGTTTTTT
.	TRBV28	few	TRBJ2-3	CASRSYTDTQYF	TGTGCCAGCAGGAGCTACACAGATACGCAGTATTTT
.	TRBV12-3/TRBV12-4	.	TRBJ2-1	CASSASNEQFF	TGTGCCAGCAGTGCCTCCAATGAGCAGTTCTTC
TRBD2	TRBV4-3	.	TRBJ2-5	CASSQASMGLAGGETQYF	TGCGCCAGCAGCCAAGCCTCCATGGGACTAGCGGGAGGGGAGACCCAGTACTTC
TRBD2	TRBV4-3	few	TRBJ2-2	CASSQPWGGTTKGELFF	TGCGCCAGCAGCCAACCTTGGGGGGGAACGACCAAGGGGGAGCTGTTTTTT
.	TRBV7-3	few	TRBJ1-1	CASSNALQEF	TGTGCCAGCAGCAATGCGCTACAGGAGTTT
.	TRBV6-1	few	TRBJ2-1	CASSEQPFYLGRDNEQFF	TGTGCCAGCAGTGAACAGCCCTTTTACCTTGGTAGGGACAATGAGCAGTTCTTC
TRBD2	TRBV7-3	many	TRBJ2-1	CASSLIRSSGISYNEQFF	TGTGCCAGCAGCTTAATTCGCTCTAGCGGGATTTCCTACAATGAGCAGTTCTTC
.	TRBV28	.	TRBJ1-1	CASSFLDTEAFF	TGTGCCAGCAGTTTCTTGGACACTGAAGCTTTCTTT
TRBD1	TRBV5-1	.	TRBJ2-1	CASTPGQGGHEQFF	TGCGCCAGCACTCCGGGACAGGGGGGGCATGAGCAGTTCTTC